This T cell receptor (beta chain) was found in a study of CD8 T cells in Susac syndrome. General observations from the study: An acknowledgment was made by the study that its TCR sequencing and HLA analysis involved relatively few individuals.

RNA totalling about 0.5 to 1 ug underwent reverse transcription with random hexamers. With immunoSEQ multiplex PCR, TCR beta CDR3 was amplified across 54 Vbeta and 13 Jbeta. TCRdb analysed the immunoSEQ multiplex PCR reads with MiXCR anew, one entry per CDR3 protein. The top ten clones hold about 0.14% of a sample with 150,000 to 200,000 distinct CDR3 sequences, over 85% of them seen once. With respect to this clonotype: Its antigen is as yet unknown.

In germline, CDR1 is LGHDT, CDR2 YNNKEL (reference sequence). This CDR3 spans 16 amino acids. The V gene lost 6 bases and the J gene lost 1 base, with 15 bases spanning the gap. Sequencing of TCR beta, carried out with a high-throughput approach, was applied to CD8+ and CD4+ T cells from the blood. Negative isolation was used for CD8+ and CD4+ T cells and FACS enrichment for TEMRA cells. Sequencing was performed on CD4+ T cells from PBMCs. The chain links TRBV3-1 to TRBJ2-2; D perhaps matches TRBD2 (7 bases). The origin of this receptor is a human donor in good health. CDR3 nucleotides: TGTGCCAGCAGGCGAGGAGGGGGGGAGAACACCGGGGAGCTGTTTTTT. It codes for CASRRGGGENTGELFF.